This T cell receptor (beta chain) was identified during a study of monozygotic twins with cystic fibrosis. Points on this clone: Its antigen remains unidentified.

Sequencing used immunoSEQ multiplex PCR; TCRdb keeps in-frame clones, though not all of them. The sample holds 25,000 or so clones, around nine tenths seen once. V was pared by 4 bases and J by 2 bases, with 0 bases of the junction left unmatched. Germline V gene sequence: CDR1 SEHNR, CDR2 FQNEAQ (reference sequence). This CDR3 is built from 13 residues. Overall study findings and caveats: In 13 of 16 pairs, V gene usage was closest to the co-twin's. The repertoire was suggested to be naive-dominated, clonality median around 0.0093.

The origin of this receptor is a girl aged 2-10 years with cystic fibrosis. The material sequenced was blood. The chain couples TRBV7-9 to TRBJ1-2, with 8 bases identical to TRBD1. The CDR3 loop reads CASSYRGNYGYTF. CDR3 DNA: TGTGCCAGCAGCTACAGGGGGAACTATGGCTACACCTTC. Using reference TRBV7-9 and TRBJ1-2 for the parts outside the CDR3, the full variable domain is DTGVSQNPRHKITKRGQNVTFRCDPISEHNRLYWYRQTLGQGPEFLTYFQNEAQLEKSRLLSDRFSAERPKGSFSTLEIQRTEQGDSAMYLCASSYRGNYGYTFGSGTRLTVV.